Below, 5 T cell receptor beta chains from the same sample are listed, as sequenced in a study of shared clonotypes between healthy human individuals. Clones were read by immunoSEQ multiplex PCR, and TCRdb kept only the in-frame ones, dropping some. Of some 530,000 clones listed, approximately 78% were seen once; the top ten hold 12%. Sequencing used PBMCs. These receptor sequences come from a woman aged 40-49 years in good health. Some clones in this sample may be carry-over from other donors' samples.

The rearrangement joins TRBV30 to TRBJ1-1, with D maybe TRBD1 (6 bases). The CDR3 runs 13 residues. Trimming took 3 bases from V and 8 from J, leaving 16 bases between them. Germline assignment: CDR1 GTSNPN and CDR2 SVGIG (reference sequence). The CDR3 nucleotides are TGTGCCTGGAGCAAAGGGGGACGCAGAGAAGCTTTCTTT. This codes for CAWSKGGRREAFF. Full variable domain (remainder filled in from reference TRBV30 and TRBJ1-1): SQTIHQWPATLVQPVGSPLSLECTVEGTSNPNLYWYRQAAGRGLQLLFYSVGIGQISSEVPQNLSASRPQDRQFILSSKKLLLSDSGFYLCAWSKGGRREAFFGQGTRLTVV.

Only one count was recorded for this clone. V is TRBV19 and J is TRBJ2-2; no definite D call. The CDR3 spans 13 residues. CDR1 is LNHDA and CDR2 is SQIVND in the germline V gene (reference sequence). The V end was cut by 5 bases, the J end by 4 bases, with 8 bases between. CDR3 amino acids: CASSPPGTGELFF. In DNA form, the CDR3 reads TGTGCCAGTAGTCCGCCGGGCACCGGGGAGCTGTTTTTT.

V is TRBV6-1 and J is TRBJ1-3; a possible D gene is TRBD1 (5 bases). Germline CDR1 is MNHNS and CDR2 is SASEGT. There are 14 residues in the CDR3. Trimming took off 0 bases at V and 4 bases at J, with 7 bases between the two ends. The CDR3 DNA reads as TGTGCCAGCAGTGAAGCGGGGGACGGAAACACCATATATTTT. Translating gives CASSEAGDGNTIYF.

This rearrangement joins TRBV5-1 to TRBJ2-7; 12 positions agree with TRBD2. The germline V gene has CDR1 SGHRS and CDR2 YFSETQ. This CDR3 spans 15 amino acids. The trim removed 4 bases at V and 5 bases at J, leaving 7 bases unmatched. The CDR3: CASSQTSGSFDEQYF. CDR3 coding DNA: TGCGCCAGCAGCCAGACTAGCGGGAGCTTTGACGAGCAGTACTTC.

V gene TRBV28 combines with J gene TRBJ2-7; D gene unclear. CDR3 length: 16 amino acids. CDR1 and CDR2 from the germline V gene are MDHEN and SYDVKM. V was cut by 5 bases and J by 3 bases, with 20 bases left in between. In nucleotides, the CDR3 is TGTGCCAGCAGTACCCGTGTGGGATGGATAAGCTACGAGCAGTACTTC. This gives the protein CASSTRVGWISYEQYF.